This entry describes one TCR beta chain. Its cognate antigen has yet to be identified. Qualities for individual bases were not recorded, and no much larger clone is one base off. In Seattle, one collaborating source enrolled patients while the infection was active and tracked those patients longitudinally over the course of disease. Each collaborating institution followed its own protocols to collect whole blood in K2EDTA tubes. For TCRbeta analysis, collaborators shipped samples in one of three forms: frozen whole blood, isolated PBMCs, or DNA extracted from either of those sample types. This entry belongs to a study of blood T cell repertoires in COVID-19 (TCRdb year 2020). Notes on the research overall: Collaborator samples came from the United States, Italy and Spain and covered acute and convalescent phases of COVID-19. Where HLA class I and class II types were available, the types were taken from metadata supplied by the sample provider, not from assay-based typing. The material from the prospective study consisted of cDNA or gDNA derived from T cells, B-cell-depleted T cells, or PBMCs. The repertoires were made available in a free public database intended to serve as a resource for research on the immune response to SARS-CoV-2. Nearly every sample came with metadata listing a de-identified subject ID, COVID-19 status, age in years and sex. Deeply sampled blood TCRbeta repertoires from subjects exposed to, actively infected with, or recovered from COVID-19 were included in the dataset. The samples were drawn from the first 160 participants of the ongoing ImmuneRACE study and from 1,254 subjects provided by 6 global collaborators.

TCRbeta CDR3 regions were amplified from genomic DNA by means of the immunoSEQ Assay, a bias-controlled multiplex PCR. The original methods were these. Nucleated cell counts per sample were estimated from amplification of reference gene primers within the assay. To quantify the absolute abundance of each unique TCRbeta CDR3 rearrangement, sequence reads were collapsed and filtered. Productive Simpson clonality was computed per sample as the square root of Simpson's diversity index over productive rearrangements. The table was pulled from immuneACCESS by TCRdb, which kept in-frame rearrangements only. Such tables lose some clones; where checked, under half of the loss comes from unresolved V genes, and the rest has no known cause. V and J calls and clone size are copied from that table; D and trimming were computed from the DNA. The sample contains fewer than 300,000 clones, 80% to 90% of them found a single time. 9.5% to 15% of the sample goes to the ten largest clones.

The full study reports these points: The quantity of clinical and demographic metadata differed by source and by participant and was supplied without curation.

This clonotype was sampled from a woman aged 25 to 39 with COVID-19, enrolled during active disease. The sequencing input was peripheral blood.

The CDR3 corresponds to CASSYPSGGAYEQYF. The base sequence is TGTGCCAGCAGCTACCCGAGCGGGGGGGCCTACGAGCAGTACTTC. Rearrangement joined TRBV3-1 (or the pseudogene TRBV3-2) to TRBJ2-7; TRBD2 agrees with 10 junctional bases. The germline V gene encodes CDR1 LGHDT and CDR2 YNNKEL (reference sequence). The CDR3 numbers 15 residues from cysteine through phenylalanine. The CDR3 DNA has 45 bases and is translated from base 1. V lost 5 bases and J lost 2 bases, and the count of bases not matched to a germline gene is 6.